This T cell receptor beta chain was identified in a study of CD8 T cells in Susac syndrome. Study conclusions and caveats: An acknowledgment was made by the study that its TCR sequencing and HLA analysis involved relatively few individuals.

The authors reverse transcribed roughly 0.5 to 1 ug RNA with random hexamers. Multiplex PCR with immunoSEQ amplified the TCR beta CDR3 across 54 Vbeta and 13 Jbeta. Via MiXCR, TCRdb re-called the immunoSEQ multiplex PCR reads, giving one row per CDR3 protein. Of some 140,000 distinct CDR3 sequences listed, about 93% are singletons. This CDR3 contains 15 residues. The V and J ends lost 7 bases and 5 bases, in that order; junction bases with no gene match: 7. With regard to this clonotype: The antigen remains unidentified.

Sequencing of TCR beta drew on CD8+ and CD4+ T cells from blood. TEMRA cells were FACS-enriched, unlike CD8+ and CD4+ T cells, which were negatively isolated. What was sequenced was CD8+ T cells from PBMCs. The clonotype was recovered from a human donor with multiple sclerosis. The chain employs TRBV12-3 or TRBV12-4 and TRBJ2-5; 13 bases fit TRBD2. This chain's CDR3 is CASTWGLAGPETQYF. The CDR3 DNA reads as TGTGCCAGCACCTGGGGACTAGCGGGACCTGAGACCCAGTACTTC.